The rows below give T cell receptor beta chains drawn from one sample of a study of T cells in Graves' hyperthyroidism and ophthalmopathy. TCRdb re-derived calls from the multiplex PCR reads in MiXCR, one entry per CDR3 protein. The sample gives around 210,000 distinct CDR3 sequences, less than 20% of which show up once; roughly 55% is in the top ten. The sequenced material came from blood. The receptor source for this set is a woman aged 50 to 60 with Graves' hyperthyroidism. Each CDR3 is given with its conserved first and last residue. D genes are given only for firm matches. Only some rows state a clone size, as once, few, many or a class for expanded clones.

J gene,CDR3 length,clone size,D gene,V gene,CDR3 DNA,CDR3 protein
TRBJ2-1,12,many,-,TRBV20-1,TGCAGTGTTGACAAGGCCAACAATGAGCAGTTCTTC,CSVDKANNEQFF
TRBJ2-5,16,-,-,TRBV11-2,TGTGCCAGCAGCTCCATAGTAGGCAGGGCAATGGAGACCCAGTACTTC,CASSSIVGRAMETQYF
TRBJ1-1,16,-,-,TRBV9,TGTGCCAGCAGCACCGGTGAAGGGAAAACTAACACTGAAGCTTTCTTT,CASSTGEGKTNTEAFF
TRBJ1-1,12,-,TRBD1,TRBV2,TGTGCCAGCAGGGGACAGTACACTGAAGCTTTCTTT,CASRGQYTEAFF
TRBJ1-4,14,many,TRBD1,TRBV2,TGTGCCAGCAGGAGACAGGGTAGCGGTGAAAAACTGTTTTTT,CASRRQGSGEKLFF
TRBJ2-7,16,few,TRBD2,TRBV24-1,TGTGCCACCAGTGATTTGACAGGCGGGGGTTCCTACGAGCAGTACTTC,CATSDLTGGGSYEQYF
TRBJ1-2,13,many,-,TRBV12-3/TRBV12-4,TGTGCCAGCAGTTTTAGGAATTGGGATGGCTACACCTTC,CASSFRNWDGYTF
TRBJ2-3,16,-,TRBD2,TRBV5-1,TGCGCCAGCAGCTTCGGACTAGCGGCCACCACAGATACGCAGTATTTT,CASSFGLAATTDTQYF
TRBJ2-1,15,-,TRBD1,TRBV7-8,TGTGCCAGCAGCTTCCGGGACAGGTCGAGGGATGAGCAGTTCTTC,CASSFRDRSRDEQFF
TRBJ2-7,15,-,-,TRBV6-2/TRBV6-3,TGTGCCAGCACCAGGGAGGCGGGCTTTATCTACGAGCAGTACTTC,CASTREAGFIYEQYF
TRBJ2-1,15,many,TRBD2,TRBV2,TGTGCCACCGCTCTTACTAGCGGGAGTGAGTATGAGCAGTTCTTC,CATALTSGSEYEQFF
TRBJ2-1,12,-,-,TRBV7-9,TGTGCCAGCAGCACAGGTTTCAGTGAGCAGTTCTTC,CASSTGFSEQFF
TRBJ2-7,12,few,-,TRBV10-3,TGTGCCATCAGTGCGGCAAAAAGCGAGCAGTACTTC,CAISAAKSEQYF
TRBJ1-4,13,-,-,TRBV10-3,TGTGCCATCAGTGACGGAGGAGGCGAAAAACTGTTTTTT,CAISDGGGEKLFF
TRBJ2-2,15,-,-,TRBV4-2,TGTGCCAGCAGCCAAGGAGTACAAGCCACCGGGGAGCTGTTTTTT,CASSQGVQATGELFF
TRBJ1-6,15,-,-,TRBV25-1,TGTGCCAGCAGTGAATATCGAGGGGTCCATTCACCCCTCCACTTT,CASSEYRGVHSPLHF
TRBJ2-2,13,many,-,TRBV20-1,TGCAGTGCTAGAGATGTTAACACCGGGGAGCTGTTTTTT,CSARDVNTGELFF